Listed here are 18 T cell receptor beta chains from one sample, sequenced in a study of beta chain features in type 1 diabetes. General study findings and limits: There was a moderate but significant shortening of TCRB CDR3s in all four CD4+ subsets of Type 1 diabetes patients.

The authors reverse transcribed all of the isolated RNA, so sequencing captured expressed TCRB transcripts. The method was immunoSEQ multiplex PCR; TCRdb's version includes in-frame clones alone and lacks a portion of them. The repertoire holds about 700,000 clones, about an eighth seen once, with 0.02% to 0.025% in the top ten. For these TCRs, the target antigens are not known. Sequenced material: naive CD4+ T cells from blood. These receptor sequences come from a man in his late teens or twenties with type 1 diabetes.

Here the CDR3 DNA reads TGTGCCAGCGGGGGCAGGGGAGATTCACCCCTCCACTTT. Translation: CASGGRGDSPLHF. V and J are TRBV6-5 and TRBJ1-6; D might be TRBD1 (6 bases). CDR1 is MNHEY, CDR2 SVGAGI, per germline. This CDR3 has 13 amino acids. Trimming took 8 bases from V and 8 from J, leaving 13 bases between them.

For this clone: A junction boundary mismatches the germline segment, possibly from a read error. The rearrangement uses TRBV19 and TRBJ1-1, with D unresolved. The CDR3 is made up of 15 amino acids. Looked up from germline, CDR1 is LNHDA and CDR2 is SQIVND (reference sequence). The DNA for the CDR3 is TGTGCCAGTAGAATAGGGATTCAGGTGAACACTGAAGCTTTCTTT. Encoded protein: CASRIGIQVNTEAFF.

This clone was counted a few times. The chain links TRBV10-3 to TRBJ1-6; 10 nucleotides match TRBD1. V shed 4 bases and J 9 bases; nucleotides not matched to a gene: 9. CDR1 and CDR2 (germline): ENHRY, SYGVKD. This CDR3 comprises 16 residues. CDR3 region: CAISVTGGEFSSPLHF. The CDR3 bases are TGTGCCATCAGTGTGACAGGGGGCGAATTCTCTTCACCCCTCCACTTT.

V is TRBV5-1 and J is TRBJ2-1; no clear D. The CDR3 covers 13 residues. CDR1 is SGHRS and CDR2 is YFSETQ in the germline V gene. V dropped 0 bases and J dropped 2 bases, with 3 bases sitting between them. Here the CDR3 DNA reads TGCGCCAGCAGCTTGGTTACCTACAATGAGCAGTTCTTC. Encoded protein: CASSLVTYNEQFF.

About this clone: Other DNA sequences in the same sample also yield this CDR3. The chain carries TRBV5-1 and TRBJ2-6; D is undetermined. V lost 0 bases and J lost 0, with 4 bases in between. CDR1 is SGHRS, CDR2 YFSETQ, per germline. This CDR3 is built from 15 residues. The DNA of the CDR3 is TGCGCCAGCAGCTTGGAGAGCTCTGGGGCCAACGTCCTGACTTTC. The encoded protein is CASSLESSGANVLTF.

This clone showed up just a few times. This rearrangement joins TRBV30 to TRBJ2-7; a possible D gene is TRBD1 (6 bases). The V end was cut by 5 bases, the J end by 0 bases, with 17 bases between. Germline V gene data show CDR1 as GTSNPN and CDR2 as SVGIG (reference sequence). The CDR3 loop spans 15 amino acids. The CDR3 DNA reads TGTGCCTGGCGTTCCGCGACAGGCGCCTCCTACGAGCAGTACTTC. Encoded protein: CAWRSATGASYEQYF.

The chain carries TRBV2 and TRBJ1-4, with D unclear. Germline loops: CDR1 SNHLY, CDR2 FYNNEI. This CDR3 is built from 12 residues. Trimming stripped 6 bases from V and 10 bases from J, with 12 bases between. In nucleotides, the CDR3 is TGTGCCAGCAGCCTCGGATTAGGAAAACTGTTTTTT. Protein sequence: CASSLGLGKLFF.

This clone was seen only a few times. Since the CDR3 does not end with the conserved phenylalanine or tryptophan, this likely comes from a read error. The DNA is omitted, as the CDR3 cannot be located on it reliably, and the CDR3 follows TCRdb's listing. The gene calls are TRBV20-1 and TRBJ1-2; TRBD1, the table's D call, was not compared with the DNA. With termini counted, the CDR3 has 9 amino acids. Germline V CDR1 and CDR2: DFQATT, SNEGSKA (reference sequence). CDR3: CSAEPGQGV.

This clone was observed a handful of times. CDR3 DNA: TGTGCCAGCAGCAAAAGCGGGGGAAACACTGAAGCTTTCTTT. Translation: CASSKSGGNTEAFF. V usage is TRBV7-2 and J usage is TRBJ1-1, with a tentative D call TRBD1 (5 bases). Trimming took 5 bases from V and 2 from J, leaving 12 bases between them. CDR1 SGHTA and CDR2 FQGNSA come from the germline V gene. This CDR3 comprises 14 residues.

This rearrangement joins TRBV10-3 to TRBJ1-5, with 7 positions matching TRBD1. Trimming at V came to 9 bases and at J to 0 bases, leaving 5 bases not matched to a gene. Germline V CDR1 and CDR2: ENHRY, SYGVKD. CDR3 length: 14 amino acids. CDR3 DNA sequence: TGTGCCATAGCGACAGGGAATAGCAATCAGCCCCAGCATTTT. Its translation is CAIATGNSNQPQHF.

This clone was seen only a few times. The V gene is TRBV6-6, the J gene TRBJ1-2; D gene unclear. This CDR3 region has 15 residues. Looked up from germline, CDR1 is MNHNY and CDR2 is SVGAGI (reference sequence). The V end was cut by 6 bases, the J end by 0 bases, with 14 bases between. The CDR3 reads CASSRPENTNYGYTF. The CDR3 DNA follows: TGTGCCAGCAGCCGCCCGGAAAATACTAACTATGGCTACACCTTC.

Comment on this clone: Germline is not matched at one junction end, which may reflect a read error. The CDR3 loop reads CASRPTSGGETQYF. CDR3 in DNA: TGTGCTAGCAGGCCAACTAGCGGGGGGGAGACCCAGTACTTC. J is TRBJ2-5 and V is TRBV7-7, with 12 bases that match TRBD2. Germline CDR1 reads SSHAT; CDR2 reads FNYEAQ (reference sequence). The CDR3 is made up of 14 amino acids. Filled out from reference TRBV7-7 and TRBJ2-5, the complete variable domain reads GAGVSQSPRYKVTKRGQDVTLRCDPISSHATLYWYQQALGQGPEFLTYFNYEAQPDKSGLPSDRFSAERPEGSISTLTIQRTEQRDSAMYRCASRPTSGGETQYFGPGTRLLVL.

The chain has TRBV19 and TRBJ2-3; weak D call: TRBD2 (5 bases). Germline lookup yields CDR1 LNHDA and CDR2 SQIVND (reference sequence). This CDR3 is built from 15 residues. Between the trimmed V and J ends, which lost 5 bases and 3 bases, there was a span of 15 bases. CDR3 sequence reads: CASSPGHSGTDTQYF. The CDR3 DNA is TGTGCCAGTAGTCCGGGCCACTCGGGAACAGATACGCAGTATTTT.

This clone has just a few counts. The chain has TRBV5-4 and TRBJ2-1, with D perhaps assigned TRBD1 or TRBD2 (5 bases each). The CDR3 length is 13 residues. V was trimmed by 0 bases and J by 9 bases, leaving 10 bases between them. Per germline, CDR1 SGHNT and CDR2 YYREEE (reference sequence). The CDR3 DNA follows: TGTGCCAGCAGCTTGGAACAGAGGGGTGAGCAGTTCTTC. It translates to CASSLEQRGEQFF.

The chain joins TRBV7-9 to TRBJ1-1, with a weak D call TRBD1 (5 bases). V lost 6 bases and J lost 10, with 15 bases in between. The CDR3 consists of 12 residues. Germline V gene sequence: CDR1 SEHNR, CDR2 FQNEAQ (reference sequence). The CDR3 loop is CASRPDNPAAFF. The CDR3 nucleotides are TGTGCCAGCAGACCGGACAATCCCGCAGCTTTCTTT.

This clone was picked up a small number of times. This chain links TRBV4-1 with TRBJ2-1, with D perhaps matching TRBD2 (5 bases). Trimming removed 1 base from V and 7 bases from J, with 11 bases in between. The length of the CDR3 is 14 residues. From germline, CDR1 is MGHRA and CDR2 YSYEKL. CDR3 loop: CASSQVASGNEQFF. CDR3 in DNA: TGCGCCAGCAGCCAAGTCGCCTCGGGGAATGAGCAGTTCTTC.

The genes are TRBV7-8 and TRBJ2-3, with D unclear. Germline-derived CDR1 and CDR2 are SGHVS and FQNEAQ. Between the trimmed V and J ends, which lost 5 bases and 4 bases, there was a span of 16 bases. This CDR3 has 15 residues. CDR3 bases: TGTGCCAGCAGCCCTGGACCCCCCAGCTCAGATACGCAGTATTTT. Its protein is CASSPGPPSSDTQYF.

This clone turned up a few times. The CDR3 DNA reads TGTGCCAGTGGGAGGGTCCTGAGGGGCGAGCAGTACTTC. Amino acid sequence: CASGRVLRGEQYF. This chain connects TRBV27 to TRBJ2-7, with 7 bases fitting TRBD2. The CDR3 covers 13 residues. Germline CDR1 and CDR2: MNHEY and SMNVEV (reference sequence). J lost 6 bases, V lost 9 bases, and 11 bases had no gene match.